This TCR beta chain was sequenced during a study of T-cell memory formation after mild COVID-19. TCRdb redid the calling of the 5' RACE reads with MiXCR, one entry per CDR3 protein. The table has 15,000 or so distinct CDR3 sequences, around 21% seen once; the top ten hold 55% to 65%. This CDR3 spans 13 amino acids. Trimming stripped 6 bases from V and 8 bases from J, with 15 bases between. The source of this sequence is a man aged 18 to 30 who had mild COVID-19 (a few samples of this study predate the infection). Cell type and time point are not known. The sample was PBMCs or a T cell subset sorted from them (not recorded which). The J gene is TRBJ2-3, the V gene TRBV12-3 or TRBV12-4; the D call may be TRBD1 or TRBD2 (5 bases each). The CDR3 coding sequence is TGTGCCAGCAGCCCCCGAGGGGTGGGTACGCAGTATTTT. Translating it yields CASSPRGVGTQYF.